The next 29 T cell receptor beta chains were all read from a single sample in a study of graft-versus-host responses after intestinal transplantation. Investigators treated the graft tissue so that it released intraepithelial and lamina propria lymphocytes. Produced via immunoSEQ multiplex PCR; TCRdb's table is partial and in-frame only. The repertoire consists of 5,000 to 6,000 clones, with 69% occurring once and the leading ten covering 30% to 35%. The sequences come from ileum tissue, collected around 320 days after intestinal transplant. The receptors come from a human patient who received an intestinal transplant, so some T cells may come from the graft donor.

About this clone: This same CDR3 is encoded by further DNA sequences in the sample. The chain uses TRBV4-1 and TRBJ2-3; D uncertain. CDR1 and CDR2 (germline): MGHRA, YSYEKL. The CDR3 is 14 amino acids. V gave up 0 bases and J gave up 1 base, with 5 bases separating them. CDR3 loop: CASSQDRGTDTQYF. As DNA, the CDR3 is TGCGCCAGCAGCCAAGATCGAGGCACAGATACGCAGTATTTT.

The chain's CDR3 is CASSLPGDYNEQFF. The CDR3, as DNA: TGTGCCAGCAGCTTACCAGGAGACTACAATGAGCAGTTCTTC. V usage is TRBV7-6 and J usage is TRBJ2-1; D is uncertain. Germline CDR1 and CDR2: SGHVS and FNYEAQ. V was shortened by 2 bases and J by 3 bases, with 8 bases between the two germline ends. The CDR3 extends over 14 amino acids.

The rearrangement joins TRBV5-6 to TRBJ1-5; the D is unclear. Germline V lookup: CDR1 SGHDT, CDR2 YYEEEE. This CDR3 is built from 15 residues. V was pared by 0 bases and J by 0 bases, with 7 bases between. The CDR3 DNA follows: TGTGCCAGCAGCTTGGGGGCCCTTAGCAATCAGCCCCAGCATTTT. It specifies CASSLGALSNQPQHF.

The rearrangement uses TRBV19 and TRBJ1-1, with D perhaps TRBD1 (6 bases). The CDR3 consists of 14 residues. V was trimmed by 1 base and J by 0 bases, leaving 6 bases between them. Germline CDR1 LNHDA, CDR2 SQIVND (reference sequence). The CDR3 DNA reads as TGTGCCAGTAGTATAGGACAGGTGAACACTGAAGCTTTCTTT. It yields the protein CASSIGQVNTEAFF.

The chain employs TRBV28 and TRBJ2-3; D tentatively reads TRBD1 or TRBD2 (6 bases each). Germline assignment: CDR1 MDHEN and CDR2 SYDVKM. Trimming cost V 10 bases and J 4 bases, with 15 bases left between them. This CDR3 has 13 amino acids. The CDR3, as DNA: TGTGCCACAGGAGGGGGAGTAGCAGATACGCAGTATTTT. Its translation is CATGGGVADTQYF. The full variable domain, completed using reference TRBV28 and TRBJ2-3, is DVKVTQSSRYLVKRTGEKVFLECVQDMDHENMFWYRQDPGLGLRLIYFSYDVKMKEKGDIPEGYSVSREKKERFSLILESASTNQTSMYLCATGGGVADTQYFGPGTRLTVL.

The V gene is TRBV4-1, the J gene TRBJ2-7, with TRBD2 identical over 9 bases. CDR1 and CDR2 (germline): MGHRA, YSYEKL. V lost 0 bases to trimming and J lost 7 bases; unmatched junction nucleotides: 7. The CDR3 is 15 amino acids. CDR3 coding DNA: TGCGCCAGCAGCCAAGATGGACTAGCGACGAGGGAGCAGTACTTC. Its translation: CASSQDGLATREQYF.

The V call is TRBV6-5, the J call TRBJ2-5; no firm D call. CDR1 and CDR2 from the germline V gene are MNHEY and SVGAGI. The CDR3 extends over 13 amino acids. The ends were cut back, 2 bases at V and 3 bases at J, with 7 bases in the middle. Written as DNA, the CDR3 is TGTGCCAGCAGTTACGCGTGGGAAGAGACCCAGTACTTC. This translates into CASSYAWEETQYF.

The rearrangement uses TRBV27 and TRBJ2-3, with 7 nucleotides matching TRBD2. The CDR3 covers 14 residues. Unmatched junction bases numbered 7, after V lost 7 bases and J lost 3 bases. In germline, CDR1 is MNHEY, CDR2 SMNVEV (reference sequence). CDR3 nucleotide sequence: TGTGCCAGCACCCCATGGGGGGGGACAGATACGCAGTATTTT. Protein sequence: CASTPWGGTDTQYF.

The sample holds one count of this clone. This rearrangement joins TRBV5-4 to TRBJ2-7, with D perhaps assigned TRBD1 or TRBD2 (6 bases each). Per germline, CDR1 SGHNT and CDR2 YYREEE (reference sequence). This CDR3 has 14 residues. V shed 2 bases and J shed 1 base, with 10 bases lying between them. The CDR3 bases are TGTGCCAGCAGCTTTGGGGGGCAGTCCTACGAGCAGTACTTC. It specifies CASSFGGQSYEQYF. The variable domain in full, completed from reference TRBV5-4 and TRBJ2-7, reads ETGVTQSPTHLIKTRGQQVTLRCSSQSGHNTVSWYQQALGQGPQFIFQYYREEENGRGNFPPRFSGLQFPNYSSELNVNALELDDSALYLCASSFGGQSYEQYFGPGTRLTVT.

This clone occurred a few times. CDR3 in DNA: TGTGCCAGCAACCGGGAGGGCCACGAGCAGTACTTC. This translates into CASNREGHEQYF. This sequence joins TRBV6-5 and TRBJ2-7; 8 nucleotides agree with TRBD2. In germline, CDR1 is MNHEY, CDR2 SVGAGI. The V gene end was trimmed by 7 bases and the J gene end by 5 bases; junction bases not matched to a gene: 4. The CDR3 contains 12 residues.

The chain uses TRBV9 and TRBJ1-1, with 10 bases fitting TRBD1. The ends lost 4 bases at V and 4 bases at J; junction bases unmatched: 4. The CDR3 spans 14 residues. CDR1 is SGDLS and CDR2 is YYNGEE in the germline V gene. The CDR3 nucleotides read TGTGCCAGCAGCTTCGGACAGGGGGTCACTGAAGCTTTCTTT. It yields the protein CASSFGQGVTEAFF.

This chain joins TRBV19 and TRBJ2-6, with D tentatively TRBD2 (6 bases). V was shortened by 6 bases and J by 0 bases, with 12 bases between the two germline ends. The CDR3 contains 16 residues. The V gene's germline CDR1 is LNHDA and CDR2 SQIVND (reference sequence). CDR3 DNA sequence: TGTGCCAGTAGCCACGTGCGGGGCTCTGGGGCCAACGTCCTGACTTTC. Translated: CASSHVRGSGANVLTF. Using reference TRBV19 and TRBJ2-6 for the parts outside the CDR3, the full variable domain is DGGITQSPKYLFRKEGQNVTLSCEQNLNHDAMYWYRQDPGQGLRLIYYSQIVNDFQKGDIAEGYSVSREKKESFPLTVTSAQKNPTAFYLCASSHVRGSGANVLTFGAGSRLTVL.

The chain has TRBV10-1 and TRBJ2-1; tentatively, D is TRBD2 (5 bases). Trimming shortened V by 0 bases and J by 4 bases, and 13 bases separated the two germline ends. CDR1 and CDR2 (germline): WNHNN, SYGVQD (reference sequence). This CDR3 is 16 amino acids long. The CDR3 is CASSESGSGRYNEQFF. CDR3 DNA: TGCGCCAGCAGTGAGTCAGGAAGCGGACGGTACAATGAGCAGTTCTTC.

The rearrangement uses TRBV4-1 and TRBJ2-1; no clear D. CDR1 is MGHRA and CDR2 is YSYEKL in the germline V gene. The CDR3 is 17 residues long. Trimming removed 0 bases at V and 1 base at J, with 13 bases between. In nucleotides, the CDR3 is TGCGCCAGCAGCCAAGAGTATAGCTCCCATTCCTACAATGAGCAGTTCTTC. Translated: CASSQEYSSHSYNEQFF.

This sequence joins TRBV7-2 and TRBJ1-2; 9 bases are shared with TRBD1. Germline CDR1 and CDR2: SGHTA and FQGNSA. The CDR3 runs to 14 residues. The V and J ends lost 5 bases and 11 bases, in that order; junction bases with no gene match: 12. CDR3 residues: CASSPVGTGLAYTF. The CDR3, as DNA: TGTGCCAGCAGCCCCGTTGGGACAGGGCTTGCTTACACCTTC.

The chain combines TRBV4-3 with TRBJ2-7; D perhaps matches TRBD2 (5 bases). Trimming left V 4 bases short and J 7 bases short, with 14 bases between. Looked up from germline, CDR1 is LGHNA and CDR2 is YSLEER. This CDR3 comprises 13 residues. The CDR3 nucleotides read TGCGCCAGCAGCCGGGGAGTACTTTGGGAGCAGTACTTC. It codes for CASSRGVLWEQYF.

The genes are TRBV7-3 and TRBJ1-1, with D tentatively TRBD1 (5 bases). The V gene's germline CDR1 is SGHTA and CDR2 FQGTGA. V lost 3 bases, J lost 0 bases, and 17 bases lay in between. The CDR3 runs to 17 residues. The CDR3 sequence is CASSFGTLGGLNTEAFF. The CDR3 nucleotides read TGTGCCAGCAGCTTCGGGACGCTCGGCGGGTTGAACACTGAAGCTTTCTTT.

The genes are TRBV7-6 and TRBJ2-7; 13 nucleotides line up with TRBD2. The V and J ends lost 1 base and 2 bases, in that order; junction bases with no gene match: 11. Germline V CDR1 and CDR2: SGHVS, FNYEAQ. CDR3 length: 19 residues. DNA of the CDR3: TGTGCCAGCAGCTTAGAGGGGGCCTGGGGGACTAGCGGGACCTACGAGCAGTACTTC. It specifies CASSLEGAWGTSGTYEQYF. The full variable domain, completed using reference TRBV7-6 and TRBJ2-7, is GAGVSQSPRYKVTKRGQDVALRCDPISGHVSLYWYRQALGQGPEFLTYFNYEAQQDKSGLPNDRFSAERPEGSISTLTIQRTEQRDSAMYRCASSLEGAWGTSGTYEQYFGPGTRLTVT.

This clone has only a few counts. The chain links TRBV14 to TRBJ2-7; D is unresolved. The V gene lost 2 bases and the J gene lost 3 bases, with 2 bases spanning the gap. This CDR3 region has 11 residues. The germline CDR1 and CDR2 sequences are SGHDN and FVKESK. The DNA for the CDR3 is TGTGCCAGCAGCCAATACTACGAGCAGTACTTC. It codes for CASSQYYEQYF.

This sequence joins TRBV7-6 and TRBJ2-7, with D tentatively TRBD1 or TRBD2 (5 bases each). Germline CDR1 reads SGHVS; CDR2 reads FNYEAQ. Trimming removed 6 bases from V and 3 bases from J, with 12 bases in between. The CDR3 has 13 residues. The CDR3 DNA is TGTGCCAGCAGTCGAGGGGTCGGCTACGAGCAGTACTTC. This gives the protein CASSRGVGYEQYF.

This clone turned up a few times. The V call is TRBV30, the J call TRBJ2-2; 7 bases match TRBD2. The CDR3 extends over 15 amino acids. Germline assignment: CDR1 GTSNPN and CDR2 SVGIG (reference sequence). The CDR3 reads CATEAEEAGAGELFF. The CDR3 DNA follows: TGTGCTACTGAGGCGGAGGAGGCGGGAGCCGGGGAGCTGTTTTTT.

This sequence joins TRBV29-1 and TRBJ2-1, with TRBD2 as a possible D gene (5 bases). V lost 2 bases, J lost 7 bases, and 18 bases lay in between. This CDR3 has 15 amino acids. Germline V gene data show CDR1 as SQVTM and CDR2 as ANQGSEA. The CDR3 bases are TGCAGCGTTGAAAAGGGCCTAGGAACGGGGAATGAGCAGTTCTTC. As protein: CSVEKGLGTGNEQFF.

The CDR3 coding sequence is TGTGCCAGCAGCTTCCGGCTTCTCGAGCAGTACTTC. Residues: CASSFRLLEQYF. This chain uses TRBV7-2 with TRBJ2-7; D gene ambiguous. The V gene lost 3 bases and the J gene lost 6 bases, with 9 bases spanning the gap. The CDR3 length is 12 residues. Germline V gives CDR1 SGHTA, CDR2 FQGNSA. Combining the CDR3 with reference TRBV7-2 and TRBJ2-7 gives the whole variable domain GAGVSQSPSNKVTEKGKDVELRCDPISGHTALYWYRQSLGQGLEFLIYFQGNSAPDKSGLPSDRFSAERTGGSVSTLTIQRTQQEDSAVYLCASSFRLLEQYFGPGTRLTVT.

By share, this clone ranks as medium-sized. V is TRBV5-1 and J is TRBJ1-2; 10 bases line up with TRBD1. The V segment lost 4 bases and the J segment 4 bases; nucleotides outside the gene matches: 4. There are 14 residues in the CDR3. The germline CDR1 and CDR2 sequences are SGHRS and YFSETQ. CDR3 coding DNA: TGCGCCAGCAGCGACAGGGGGCTACCCTATGGCTACACCTTC. Translating gives CASSDRGLPYGYTF.

By sample share, this clone is medium-sized. The chain uses TRBV19 and TRBJ2-1; no firm D call. V was pared by 3 bases and J by 4 bases, with 16 bases between. CDR1 LNHDA and CDR2 SQIVND come from the germline V gene (reference sequence). The length of the CDR3 is 16 residues. The chain's CDR3 is CASSMGWQNLYNEQFF. The CDR3 coding sequence is TGTGCCAGTAGTATGGGGTGGCAGAACCTTTACAATGAGCAGTTCTTC.

The CDR3 region is CASSLPGLYSYEQYF. The DNA for the CDR3 is TGTGCCAGCAGCCTACCGGGGCTATACTCCTACGAGCAGTACTTC. The V and J genes are TRBV11-1 and TRBJ2-7; D possibly matches TRBD1 or TRBD2 (5 bases each). The germline CDR1 and CDR2 sequences are SGHAT and FQDESV (reference sequence). The CDR3 has 15 amino acids. V was shortened by 5 bases and J by 0 bases, with 14 bases between the two germline ends.

V gene TRBV7-4 combines with J gene TRBJ1-6, with D unresolved. V was cut by 7 bases and J by 5 bases, with 9 bases left in between. The germline V gene has CDR1 SGHVT and CDR2 SQSDAQ. CDR3 size: 13 residues. CDR3 nucleotides: TGTGCCAGCACATCCTCTGATAATTCACCCCTCCACTTT. Translation: CASTSSDNSPLHF.

The CDR3 sequence: CASSFQGSSGANVLTF. In nucleotides, the CDR3 is TGCGCCAGCAGCTTCCAGGGAAGCTCTGGGGCCAACGTCCTGACTTTC. This sequence joins TRBV5-1 and TRBJ2-6; TRBD1 is a possible D gene (5 bases). This CDR3 is 16 amino acids long. Germline V gene lookup returns CDR1 SGHRS and CDR2 YFSETQ. V lost 2 bases and J 0 bases, leaving 9 bases between the germline ends.

The chain employs TRBV6-1 and TRBJ2-1; no clear D. Per the germline V gene, CDR1 is MNHNS and CDR2 is SASEGT. The V end was cut by 7 bases, the J end by 0 bases, with 4 bases between. There are 12 residues in the CDR3. The CDR3 reads CASMSSYNEQFF. Here the CDR3 DNA reads TGTGCCAGCATGTCCTCCTACAATGAGCAGTTCTTC.